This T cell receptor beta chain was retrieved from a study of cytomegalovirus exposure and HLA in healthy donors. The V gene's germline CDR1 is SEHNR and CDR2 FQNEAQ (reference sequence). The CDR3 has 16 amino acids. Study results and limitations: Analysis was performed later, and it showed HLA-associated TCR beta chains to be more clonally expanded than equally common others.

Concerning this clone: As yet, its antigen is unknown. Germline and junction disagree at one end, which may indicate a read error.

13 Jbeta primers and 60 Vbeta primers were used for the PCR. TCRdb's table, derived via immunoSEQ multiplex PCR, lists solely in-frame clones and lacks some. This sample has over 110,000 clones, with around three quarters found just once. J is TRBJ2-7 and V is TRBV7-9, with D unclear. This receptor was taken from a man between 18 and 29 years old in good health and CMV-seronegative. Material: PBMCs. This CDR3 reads CSSSLSMGFPSYEQYF. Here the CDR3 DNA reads TGTTCCAGCAGCTTGTCGATGGGCTTCCCTTCTTACGAGCAGTACTTC.